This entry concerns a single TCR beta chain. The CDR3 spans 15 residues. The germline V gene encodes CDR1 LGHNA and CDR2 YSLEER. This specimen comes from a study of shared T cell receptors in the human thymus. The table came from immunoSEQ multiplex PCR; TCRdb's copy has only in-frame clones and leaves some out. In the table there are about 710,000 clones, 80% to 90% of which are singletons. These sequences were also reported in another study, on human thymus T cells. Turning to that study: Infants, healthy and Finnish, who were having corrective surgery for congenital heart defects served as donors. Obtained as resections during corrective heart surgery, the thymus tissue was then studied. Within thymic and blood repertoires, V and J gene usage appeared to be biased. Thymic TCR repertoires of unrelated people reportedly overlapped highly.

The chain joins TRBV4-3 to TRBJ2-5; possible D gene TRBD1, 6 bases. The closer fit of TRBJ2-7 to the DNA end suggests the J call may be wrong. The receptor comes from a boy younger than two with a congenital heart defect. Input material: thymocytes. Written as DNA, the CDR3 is TGCGCCAGCAGCCAAGGAGCAACAGGGCGCTACGAGCAGTACTTC. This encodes CASSQGATGRYEQYF.